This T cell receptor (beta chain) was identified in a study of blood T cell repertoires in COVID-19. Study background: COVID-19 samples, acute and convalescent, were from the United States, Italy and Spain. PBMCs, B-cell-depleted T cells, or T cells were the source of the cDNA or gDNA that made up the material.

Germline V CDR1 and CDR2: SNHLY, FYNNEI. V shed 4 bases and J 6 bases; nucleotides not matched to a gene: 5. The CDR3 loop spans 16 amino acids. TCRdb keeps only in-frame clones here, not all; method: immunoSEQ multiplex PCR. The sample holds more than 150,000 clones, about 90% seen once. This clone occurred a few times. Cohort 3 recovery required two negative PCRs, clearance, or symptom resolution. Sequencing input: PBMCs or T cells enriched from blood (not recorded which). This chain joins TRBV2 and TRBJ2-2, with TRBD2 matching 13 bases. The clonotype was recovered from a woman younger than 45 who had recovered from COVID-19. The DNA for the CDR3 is TGTGCCAGCAGTGTGGGGACTAGCGGGAAGGCCGGGGAGCTGTTTTTT. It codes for CASSVGTSGKAGELFF.